These T cell receptor beta chains were read from a single sample in a study of cytomegalovirus exposure and HLA in healthy donors. The protocol was immunoSEQ multiplex PCR, while the TCRdb copy is restricted to in-frame clones and leaves out a portion. The table includes 76,000 or so clones, 94% detected once. The sequenced material came from PBMCs. The receptor source for this set is a woman aged 18-35 years in good health and CMV-seropositive. Each CDR3 is given with its conserved first and last residue. A D gene is named only where the DNA matches it firmly. Some rows have no size entry. The others give once, few or many, or a class for an expanded clone.

J: TRBJ2-3; size: -; D: -; V: TRBV4-3; DNA: TGCGCCAGCAGCCAAGACCAGCAACTCGGGACAGATACGCAGTATTTT; CDR3: CASSQDQQLGTDTQYF
J: TRBJ1-5; size: -; D: TRBD1; V: TRBV18; DNA: TGTGCCAGCTCACCACAACCGATGCAGGGGGCTCCTCATCAGCCCCAGCATTTT; CDR3: CASSPQPMQGAPHQPQHF
J: TRBJ2-2; size: -; D: -; V: TRBV7-3; DNA: TGTGCCAGCAGCCCCACCGGGACACCCACCGGGGAGCTGTTTTTT; CDR3: CASSPTGTPTGELFF
J: TRBJ1-5; size: -; D: TRBD1; V: TRBV19; DNA: TGTGCCAGTAGTATAACAGGGGGCTTAAGCAATCAGCCCCAGCATTTT; CDR3: CASSITGGLSNQPQHF
J: TRBJ1-3; size: -; D: -; V: TRBV4-1; DNA: TGCGCCAGCAGCCAAGATCCGACAGACTCTGGAAACACCATATATTTT; CDR3: CASSQDPTDSGNTIYF
J: TRBJ2-7; size: -; D: TRBD2; V: TRBV27; DNA: TGTGCCAGCAGGCGTAGCGGGGGAACCTACGAGCAGTACTTC; CDR3: CASRRSGGTYEQYF
J: TRBJ1-5; size: -; D: -; V: TRBV18; DNA: TGTGCCAGCTCACCACCTGGTGGTCTCCCGTCCAGGAGCAATCAGCCCCAGCATTTT; CDR3: CASSPPGGLPSRSNQPQHF
J: TRBJ1-2; size: -; D: TRBD1; V: TRBV28; DNA: TGTGCCAGCACTTTAAGCACCGGGACAGGGGCTCGAGGCTACACCTTC; CDR3: CASTLSTGTGARGYTF
J: TRBJ2-7; size: once; D: TRBD1; V: TRBV4-1; DNA: TGCGCCAGCAGCCCGTACACCGGGACAGGCTACGAGCAGTACTTC; CDR3: CASSPYTGTGYEQYF
J: TRBJ2-7; size: -; D: TRBD1; V: TRBV4-3; DNA: TGCGCCAGCAGCCTGGGACAGGGGATCTACGAGCAGTACTTC; CDR3: CASSLGQGIYEQYF
J: TRBJ2-1; size: -; D: TRBD1; V: TRBV5-6; DNA: TGTGCCAGCAGCTTGGCCGGGACAGGGGTCAATGAGCAGTTCTTC; CDR3: CASSLAGTGVNEQFF
J: TRBJ1-5; size: -; D: -; V: TRBV6-5; DNA: TGTGCCAGCAGGACAGTTAGCAATCAGCCCCAGCATTTT; CDR3: CASRTVSNQPQHF
J: TRBJ2-3; size: -; D: TRBD1; V: TRBV29-1; DNA: TGCAGCGTTGGAAGACAGGGGGGCACAGATACGCAGTATTTT; CDR3: CSVGRQGGTDTQYF